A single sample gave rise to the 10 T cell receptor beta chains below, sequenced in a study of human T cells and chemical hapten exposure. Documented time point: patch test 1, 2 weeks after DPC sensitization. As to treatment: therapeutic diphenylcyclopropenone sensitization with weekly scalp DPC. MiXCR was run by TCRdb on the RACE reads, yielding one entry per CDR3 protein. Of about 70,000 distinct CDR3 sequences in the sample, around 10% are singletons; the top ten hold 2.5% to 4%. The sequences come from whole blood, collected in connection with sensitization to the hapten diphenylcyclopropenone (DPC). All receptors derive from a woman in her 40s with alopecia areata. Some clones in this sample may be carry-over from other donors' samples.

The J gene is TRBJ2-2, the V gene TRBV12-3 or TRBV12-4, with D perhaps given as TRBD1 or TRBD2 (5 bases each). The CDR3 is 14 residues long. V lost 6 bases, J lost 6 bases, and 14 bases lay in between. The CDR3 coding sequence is TGTGCCAGCAGCCCATATATGGGGGCCGGGGAGCTGTTTTTT. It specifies CASSPYMGAGELFF.

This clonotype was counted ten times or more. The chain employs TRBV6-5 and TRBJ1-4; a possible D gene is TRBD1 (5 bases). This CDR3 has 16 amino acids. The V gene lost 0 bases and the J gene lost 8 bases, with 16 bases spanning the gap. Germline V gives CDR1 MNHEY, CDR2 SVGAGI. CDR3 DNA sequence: TGTGCCAGCAGTTACTCCCGAACTAGGCCAGGGGAAAAACTGTTTTTT. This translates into CASSYSRTRPGEKLFF.

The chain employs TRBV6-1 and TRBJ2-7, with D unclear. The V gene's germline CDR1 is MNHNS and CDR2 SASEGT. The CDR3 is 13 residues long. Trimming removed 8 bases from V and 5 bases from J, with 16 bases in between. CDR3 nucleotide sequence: TGTGCCAGCCGGTTCCCCAATATTGACGAGCAGTACTTC. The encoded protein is CASRFPNIDEQYF.

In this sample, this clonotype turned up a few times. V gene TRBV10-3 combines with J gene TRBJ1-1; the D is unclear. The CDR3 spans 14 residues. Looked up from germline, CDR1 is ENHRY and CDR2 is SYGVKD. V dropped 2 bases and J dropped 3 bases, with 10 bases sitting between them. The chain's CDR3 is CAISERRRDTEAFF. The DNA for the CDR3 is TGTGCCATCAGTGAGCGGAGAAGAGACACTGAAGCTTTCTTT.

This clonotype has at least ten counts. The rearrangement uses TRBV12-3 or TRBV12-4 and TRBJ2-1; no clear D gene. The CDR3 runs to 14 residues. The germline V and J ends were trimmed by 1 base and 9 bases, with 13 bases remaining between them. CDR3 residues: CASSLVIFRAEQFF. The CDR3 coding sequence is TGTGCCAGCAGTTTAGTAATTTTTAGGGCTGAGCAGTTCTTC.

CDR3 coding DNA: TGTGCCATCAGTGAAGCTCGACCGGACGGATGGTACCAAGAGACCCAGTACTTC. This encodes CAISEARPDGWYQETQYF. J is TRBJ2-5 and V is TRBV10-3, with D unresolved. From germline, CDR1 is ENHRY and CDR2 SYGVKD. The length of the CDR3 is 18 residues. V was shortened by 3 bases and J by 0 bases, with 20 bases between the two germline ends.

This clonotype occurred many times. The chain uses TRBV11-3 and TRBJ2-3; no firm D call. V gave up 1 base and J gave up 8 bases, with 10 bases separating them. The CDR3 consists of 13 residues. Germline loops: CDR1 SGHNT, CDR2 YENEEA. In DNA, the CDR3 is TGTGCCAGCAGCTTAGTCCTAGGCGGTACGCAGTATTTT. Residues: CASSLVLGGTQYF.

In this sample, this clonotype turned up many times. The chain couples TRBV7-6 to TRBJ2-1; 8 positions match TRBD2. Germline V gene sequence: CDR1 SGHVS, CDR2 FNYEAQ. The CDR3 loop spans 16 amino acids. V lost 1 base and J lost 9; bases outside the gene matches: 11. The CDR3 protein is CASSLVLAGPSGEQFF. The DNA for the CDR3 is TGTGCCAGCAGCTTAGTATTAGCGGGGCCCTCGGGTGAGCAGTTCTTC. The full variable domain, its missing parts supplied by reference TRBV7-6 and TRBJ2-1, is GAGVSQSPRYKVTKRGQDVALRCDPISGHVSLYWYRQALGQGPEFLTYFNYEAQQDKSGLPNDRFSAERPEGSISTLTIQRTEQRDSAMYRCASSLVLAGPSGEQFFGPGTRLTVL.

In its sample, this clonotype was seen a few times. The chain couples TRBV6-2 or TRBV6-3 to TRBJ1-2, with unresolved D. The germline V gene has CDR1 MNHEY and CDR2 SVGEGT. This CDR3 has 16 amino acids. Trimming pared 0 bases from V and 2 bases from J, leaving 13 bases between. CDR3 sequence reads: CASSYSPGPDNYGYTF. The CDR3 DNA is TGTGCCAGCAGTTACTCCCCCGGGCCAGACAACTATGGCTACACCTTC.

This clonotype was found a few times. The CDR3 loop reads CASSPSPAGVNEKLFF. In DNA, the CDR3 is TGTGCCAGCAGCCCTAGCCCGGCAGGAGTTAATGAAAAACTGTTTTTT. The chain carries TRBV7-9 and TRBJ1-4, with D unclear. The CDR3 runs 16 residues. V lost 5 bases, J lost 4 bases, and 17 bases lay in between. Germline-derived CDR1 and CDR2 are SEHNR and FQNEAQ (reference sequence).